In its sample, the clone carrying this T cell receptor (beta chain) was seen a few times. As yet, its antigen is unknown. These data belong to a study of T-cell reconstitution after alpha-beta-depleted transplantation in children. Study-wide points: Newly produced T cells mostly provided counts and TCRbeta diversity after one year, as hyperexpanded clones declined.

Construction of the TCRbeta library involved unique molecular identifiers. One entry per CDR3 protein, called by TCRdb with MiXCR from the PCR reads. The sample includes about 580,000 distinct CDR3 sequences, 25% to 30% of them seen just once. The CDR3 runs 14 residues. CDR1 and CDR2 (germline): SGHDN, FVKESK. The V gene lost 4 bases and the J gene lost 3 bases, with 12 bases spanning the gap. The genes are TRBV14 and TRBJ2-5, with D possibly matching TRBD2 (6 bases). Sequencing was performed on PBMCs, taken before TCRalphabeta/CD19-depleted stem cell transplant. The receptor was derived from a boy less than two years old with Wiskott-Aldrich syndrome, due to receive a stem cell transplant. CDR3 residues: CASSPLATKETQYF. The CDR3 DNA reads TGTGCCAGCAGCCCCCTAGCGACCAAAGAGACCCAGTACTTC.